This T cell receptor (beta chain) emerged from a study of PD-L1 blockade in urothelial cancer. For the study at large: About nine tenths of the roughly 29 patients were men with bladder-origin urothelial cancer.

Time point defined: peripheral blood 6 weeks after treatment start. V shed 9 bases, J shed 4 bases, and the junction held 12 bases outside the gene matches. The CDR3 covers 18 residues. Germline lookup yields CDR1 LNHDA and CDR2 SQIVND (reference sequence). Assay used: immunoSEQ multiplex PCR; TCRdb lists only in-frame clones, some missing. The repertoire consists of 53,000 or so clones, with approximately 90% occurring once and the leading ten covering less than 2.5%. Here the sequenced sample was PBMCs, taken around atezolizumab (anti-PD-L1) treatment. The chain carries TRBV19 and TRBJ2-2; 15 bases are a match to TRBD2. This TCR derives from a man in his sixties with urothelial cancer. The CDR3 coding sequence is TGTGCCAGCCGACCGGGACTAGCGGGAGGTTTGGGCACCGGGGAGCTGTTTTTT. This codes for CASRPGLAGGLGTGELFF.